The present T cell receptor beta chain was sequenced within a study of T cells in Graves' hyperthyroidism and ophthalmopathy. This clonotype was seen many times. Its cognate antigen is unknown. The source material, RNA transcripts, was used to amplify TCR beta CDR3 regions. Using the HTBI primer set, a first-round RT-PCR was run on the TCR CDR3. TCRdb used MiXCR to reprocess the multiplex PCR reads, holding one entry per CDR3 protein. Altogether about 540,000 distinct CDR3 sequences are present, around 42% being singletons, with the ten largest covering approximately 8.2%. Study outcomes and limitations: Onset of ophthalmopathy came a median roughly 6 months after the model predicted it.

This CDR3 spans 13 amino acids. Germline loops: CDR1 SGDLS, CDR2 YYNGEE. The V and J ends lost 6 bases and 7 bases, in that order; junction bases with no gene match: 7. Sequenced: peripheral blood or thyroid tissue (not recorded which). The genes are TRBV9 and TRBJ1-3; 7 bases agree with TRBD1. The TCR comes from a woman aged 18-29 years with Graves' hyperthyroidism. CDR3 in amino acids: CASTDRTRNTIYF. The CDR3 nucleotides are TGTGCCAGCACGGACAGGACACGTAACACCATATATTTT.